The present T cell receptor beta chain was sequenced within a study of cytomegalovirus exposure and HLA in healthy donors. For the study at large: In a later analysis, it was reported that the roughly 120 validation repertoires had been produced on the same platform as the roughly 700 repertoires belonging to the first cohort.

This clone was observed a few times. Its antigen is not identified. Findings of the study overall: It was confirmed in vitro that three of the CMV-associated chains were specific for CMV antigens. Whilst most TCR sequences proved rare, a subset of public TCRs occurred across many donors. Researchers counted about 150 TCR beta chains as cytomegalovirus-associated.

Germline lookup yields CDR1 SGHRS and CDR2 YFSETQ. Trimming left V 1 base short and J 3 bases short, with 8 bases between. The length of the CDR3 is 14 residues. TCRdb's table, derived via immunoSEQ multiplex PCR, lists solely in-frame clones and lacks some. Of more than 120,000 clones listed, over 80% are singletons. The sample taken for sequencing was PBMCs. V is TRBV5-1 and J is TRBJ1-5; D is unclear. The origin of this receptor is a man younger than 35 in good health and CMV-seropositive. The chain's CDR3 is CASSLRGNNQPQHF. The DNA for the CDR3 is TGCGCCAGCAGCTTGAGAGGGAACAATCAGCCCCAGCATTTT.